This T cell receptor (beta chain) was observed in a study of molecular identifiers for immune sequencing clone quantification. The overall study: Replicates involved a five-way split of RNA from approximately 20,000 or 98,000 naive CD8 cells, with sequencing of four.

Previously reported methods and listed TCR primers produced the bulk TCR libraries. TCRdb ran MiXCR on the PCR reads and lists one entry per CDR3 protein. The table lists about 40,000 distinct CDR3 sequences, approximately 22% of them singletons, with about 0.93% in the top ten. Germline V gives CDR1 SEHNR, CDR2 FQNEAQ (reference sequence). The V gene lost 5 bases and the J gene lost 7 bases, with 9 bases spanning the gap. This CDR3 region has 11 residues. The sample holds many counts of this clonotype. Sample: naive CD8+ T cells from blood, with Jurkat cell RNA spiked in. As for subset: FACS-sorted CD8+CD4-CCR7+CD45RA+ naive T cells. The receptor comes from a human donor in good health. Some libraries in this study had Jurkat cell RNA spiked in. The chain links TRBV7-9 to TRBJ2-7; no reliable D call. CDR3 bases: TGTGCCAGCAGCATAGGTGGGGAGCAGTACTTC. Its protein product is CASSIGGEQYF.